A selection of T cell receptor beta chains follows, all from one sample in a study of blood T cells in healthy people across ages. Via MiXCR, TCRdb re-called the 5' RACE reads, giving one row per CDR3 protein. The sample consists of more than 650,000 distinct CDR3 sequences, about a fifth of them appearing once. The sequencing input was blood. Source of these receptors: a man between 65 and 85 years old in good health. The CDR3 runs from the conserved cysteine through the conserved F or W. A D gene is named only where the DNA matches it firmly. Clone size is not always given. Where it is, it says once, few, many or a class for expanded clones.

V: TRBV6-1; D: TRBD1; J: TRBJ1-1; size: -; CDR3: CASSASRGEAFF; DNA: TGTGCCAGCAGTGCGAGCAGGGGGGAAGCTTTCTTT
V: TRBV20-1; D: -; J: TRBJ2-7; size: few; CDR3: CSARDSLAYEQYF; DNA: TGCAGTGCTAGAGACTCCTTGGCCTACGAGCAGTACTTC
V: TRBV7-2; D: -; J: TRBJ1-4; size: few; CDR3: CASSLDLGAGEKLFF; DNA: TGTGCCAGCAGCTTAGACCTAGGGGCCGGTGAAAAACTGTTTTTT
V: TRBV28; D: -; J: TRBJ2-7; size: -; CDR3: CASSPGSQGRHEQYF; DNA: TGTGCCAGCAGCCCGGGTTCCCAAGGCAGGCACGAGCAGTACTTC
V: TRBV6-5; D: -; J: TRBJ1-2; size: -; CDR3: CASSSPLQGDGYTF; DNA: TGTGCCAGCAGTTCTCCCCTACAAGGGGATGGCTACACCTTC
V: TRBV19; D: TRBD2; J: TRBJ2-1; size: -; CDR3: CASKTQGLAGAGNEQFF; DNA: TGTGCCAGCAAGACCCAAGGACTAGCGGGAGCTGGCAATGAGCAGTTCTTC
V: TRBV5-1; D: TRBD1; J: TRBJ1-1; size: -; CDR3: CASNQGTGGTMNTEAFF; DNA: TGCGCCAGCAACCAGGGGACAGGGGGGACGATGAACACTGAAGCTTTCTTT
V: TRBV3-1; D: -; J: TRBJ2-1; size: -; CDR3: CASSQEAHEQFF; DNA: TGTGCCAGTAGCCAAGAAGCCCATGAGCAGTTCTTC
V: TRBV30; D: -; J: TRBJ1-2; size: once; CDR3: CAWTGELYGYTF; DNA: TGTGCCTGGACGGGGGAGCTCTATGGCTACACCTTC
V: TRBV4-3; D: TRBD1; J: TRBJ1-4; size: -; CDR3: CASSQEGGTGWEKLFF; DNA: TGCGCCAGCAGCCAAGAGGGAGGGACAGGTTGGGAAAAACTGTTTTTT
V: TRBV24-1; D: -; J: TRBJ2-3; size: once; CDR3: CATSETGIYTDTQYF; DNA: TGTGCCACCAGTGAGACCGGGATCTACACAGATACGCAGTATTTT
V: TRBV20-1; D: -; J: TRBJ1-2; size: many; CDR3: CSAQPGTSRYYTF; DNA: TGCAGTGCTCAACCCGGGACCTCCAGGTACTACACCTTC
V: TRBV3-1; D: TRBD2; J: TRBJ2-3; size: -; CDR3: CASTPQISGNSDTQYF; DNA: TGTGCCAGCACACCGCAAATAAGCGGGAACTCAGATACGCAGTATTTT
V: TRBV12-3/TRBV12-4; D: -; J: TRBJ1-1; size: -; CDR3: CASSWADTEAFF; DNA: TGTGCCAGCAGTTGGGCGGACACTGAAGCTTTCTTT
V: TRBV7-9; D: -; J: TRBJ1-1; size: -; CDR3: CASSLAYRTEAFF; DNA: TGTGCCAGCAGCTTAGCTTACCGCACTGAAGCTTTCTTT
V: TRBV11-2; D: -; J: TRBJ1-5; size: -; CDR3: CASSFGVQPQHF; DNA: TGTGCCAGCAGCTTTGGGGTACAGCCCCAGCATTTT
V: TRBV10-3; D: -; J: TRBJ2-5; size: -; CDR3: CAISGGDQETQYF; DNA: TGTGCCATCAGTGGCGGGGATCAAGAGACCCAGTACTTC
V: TRBV7-8; D: -; J: TRBJ1-2; size: few; CDR3: CASSLLKSYGYTF; DNA: TGTGCCAGCAGCTTATTGAAGAGCTATGGCTACACCTTC
V: TRBV20-1; D: -; J: TRBJ2-4; size: -; CDR3: CSATRGEAKNIQYF; DNA: TGCAGTGCAACACGGGGTGAGGCCAAAAACATTCAGTACTTC
V: TRBV5-5; D: -; J: TRBJ1-6; size: many; CDR3: CASQDGSSYNSPLHF; DNA: TGTGCCAGCCAAGACGGGAGCTCCTATAATTCACCCCTCCACTTT
V: TRBV20-1; D: -; J: TRBJ2-7; size: -; CDR3: CGASPGRYLYF; DNA: TGCGGTGCCAGCCCGGGCCGCTACCTTTACTTC
V: TRBV18; D: -; J: TRBJ2-5; size: many; CDR3: CASSPGGKETQYF; DNA: TGTGCCAGCTCACCAGGGGGCAAAGAGACCCAGTACTTC
V: TRBV7-9; D: -; J: TRBJ2-5; size: -; CDR3: CASSYPQGLNEQYF; DNA: TGTGCCAGCAGCTATCCCCAGGGGCTGAATGAGCAGTACTTC
V: TRBV6-5; D: -; J: TRBJ2-1; size: -; CDR3: CASSYSPAYNEQFF; DNA: TGTGCCAGCAGTTACAGTCCAGCCTACAATGAGCAGTTCTTC
V: TRBV12-3/TRBV12-4; D: TRBD2; J: TRBJ2-1; size: few; CDR3: CASSALAGGEQFF; DNA: TGTGCCAGCAGTGCACTAGCGGGGGGCGAGCAGTTCTTC
V: TRBV6-4; D: TRBD2; J: TRBJ2-1; size: many; CDR3: CASSDMGLAGANEQFF; DNA: TGTGCCAGCAGTGACATGGGACTAGCGGGAGCTAATGAGCAGTTCTTC
V: TRBV11-3; D: -; J: TRBJ1-1; size: few; CDR3: CASSLRGGPMNTEAFF; DNA: TGTGCCAGCAGCTTAAGGGGGGGACCTATGAACACTGAAGCTTTCTTT
V: TRBV20-1; D: -; J: TRBJ2-7; size: -; CDR3: CSARSGSYEQYF; DNA: TGCAGTGCTAGATCCGGGAGCTACGAGCAGTACTTC
V: TRBV28; D: -; J: TRBJ2-3; size: -; CDR3: CASSSHSGFTDTQYF; DNA: TGTGCCAGCAGCTCCCATTCGGGCTTCACAGATACGCAGTATTTT
V: TRBV6-5; D: -; J: TRBJ2-4; size: few; CDR3: CASRDPTSQNIQYF; DNA: TGTGCCAGCAGGGATCCGACTAGTCAGAACATTCAGTACTTC
V: TRBV7-9; D: -; J: TRBJ2-7; size: many; CDR3: CASSSSSDSAGYEQYF; DNA: TGTGCCAGCAGCTCTAGCTCGGACTCAGCGGGCTACGAGCAGTACTTC
V: TRBV9; D: -; J: TRBJ2-5; size: few; CDR3: CASSSRGPRGETQYF; DNA: TGTGCCAGCAGCTCCCGAGGACCTAGGGGAGAGACCCAGTACTTC
V: TRBV12-3/TRBV12-4; D: -; J: TRBJ1-2; size: -; CDR3: CASSPRQAGAHSYGYTF; DNA: TGTGCCAGCAGTCCCAGACAGGCCGGGGCCCACTCCTATGGCTACACCTTC
V: TRBV7-3; D: -; J: TRBJ1-1; size: few; CDR3: CASSASVNTEAFF; DNA: TGTGCCAGCAGCGCCTCCGTGAACACTGAAGCTTTCTTT
V: TRBV11-2; D: TRBD1; J: TRBJ2-3; size: -; CDR3: CASRGRGHPDTQYF; DNA: TGTGCCAGTAGGGGCAGGGGGCACCCAGATACGCAGTATTTT
V: TRBV14; D: -; J: TRBJ1-2; size: few; CDR3: CASSQERYYTF; DNA: TGTGCCAGCAGCCAAGAGCGATACTACACCTTC
V: TRBV6-5; D: -; J: TRBJ1-4; size: -; CDR3: CASSYSDGKGEKLFF; DNA: TGTGCCAGCAGTTACTCGGATGGGAAGGGTGAAAAACTGTTTTTT
V: TRBV28; D: TRBD2; J: TRBJ2-5; size: -; CDR3: CASSSPVLAGLEQYF; DNA: TGTGCCAGCAGTTCCCCTGTACTAGCGGGGCTTGAGCAGTACTTC
V: TRBV29-1; D: -; J: TRBJ1-2; size: -; CDR3: CSVRSEDYGYTF; DNA: TGCAGCGTTAGATCCGAGGACTATGGCTACACCTTC
V: TRBV5-1; D: TRBD2; J: TRBJ2-1; size: many; CDR3: CASSVGLAGTNEQFF; DNA: TGCGCCAGCAGCGTGGGACTAGCGGGGACTAATGAGCAGTTCTTC
V: TRBV9; D: -; J: TRBJ2-4; size: few; CDR3: CASSVVSPVGYVQYF; DNA: TGTGCCAGCAGCGTAGTATCTCCGGTCGGTTATGTTCAGTACTTC
V: TRBV7-2; D: -; J: TRBJ1-1; size: few; CDR3: CASSFFGTEAFF; DNA: TGTGCCAGCAGCTTCTTCGGCACTGAAGCTTTCTTT
V: TRBV10-2; D: -; J: TRBJ2-7; size: many; CDR3: CASRPGLTYEQYF; DNA: TGCGCCAGCAGGCCGGGTTTGACCTACGAGCAGTACTTC
V: TRBV4-3; D: -; J: TRBJ2-3; size: -; CDR3: CASSQTPGAGTAQYF; DNA: TGCGCCAGCAGCCAGACCCCCGGCGCGGGAACTGCGCAGTATTTT
V: TRBV28; D: TRBD2; J: TRBJ2-7; size: -; CDR3: CASKSQGGGPYEQYF; DNA: TGTGCCAGCAAGTCCCAAGGCGGGGGGCCCTACGAGCAGTACTTC
V: TRBV29-1; D: -; J: TRBJ1-1; size: few; CDR3: CSVASFGETEAFF; DNA: TGCAGCGTGGCCAGCTTTGGGGAGACTGAAGCTTTCTTT
V: TRBV7-6; D: -; J: TRBJ2-1; size: -; CDR3: CASIPDRTYNEQFF; DNA: TGTGCCAGCATACCGGACAGAACCTACAATGAGCAGTTCTTC
V: TRBV5-1; D: TRBD2; J: TRBJ2-3; size: -; CDR3: CASSGGLASGDTQYF; DNA: TGCGCCAGCAGTGGCGGACTAGCGTCGGGAGATACGCAGTATTTT
V: TRBV2; D: -; J: TRBJ1-2; size: few; CDR3: CASSHRAGYTF; DNA: TGTGCCAGCAGTCACAGGGCTGGCTACACCTTC
V: TRBV12-3/TRBV12-4; D: TRBD2; J: TRBJ2-1; size: once; CDR3: CASSGGAGLVRNEQFF; DNA: TGTGCCAGCAGTGGGGGAGCGGGACTAGTACGGAATGAGCAGTTCTTC
V: TRBV9; D: -; J: TRBJ2-3; size: -; CDR3: CASSVRTAPSTQYF; DNA: TGTGCCAGCAGCGTCAGAACGGCTCCCTCCACGCAGTATTTT
V: TRBV24-1; D: -; J: TRBJ1-5; size: few; CDR3: CATSESKSGLQPQHF; DNA: TGTGCCACCAGTGAATCGAAGTCGGGGTTGCAGCCCCAGCATTTT
V: TRBV20-1; D: -; J: TRBJ2-3; size: few; CDR3: CSASFGTQYF; DNA: TGCAGTGCTAGCTTTGGTACGCAGTATTTT
V: TRBV6-9; D: -; J: TRBJ2-3; size: few; CDR3: CAGRWADTQYF; DNA: TGTGCCGGAAGGTGGGCAGATACGCAGTATTTT
V: TRBV7-7; D: TRBD2; J: TRBJ2-3; size: few; CDR3: CASSSGLEADTQYF; DNA: TGTGCCAGCAGCTCCGGACTAGAAGCAGATACGCAGTATTTT
V: TRBV11-3; D: -; J: TRBJ2-4; size: few; CDR3: CASSLGRSWNIQYF; DNA: TGTGCCAGCAGCTTGGGGAGATCATGGAACATTCAGTACTTC
V: TRBV12-3/TRBV12-4; D: -; J: TRBJ2-5; size: -; CDR3: CASSMQTEETQYF; DNA: TGTGCCAGCAGCATGCAGACAGAAGAGACCCAGTACTTC
V: TRBV12-3/TRBV12-4; D: TRBD1; J: TRBJ1-3; size: -; CDR3: CASSFGQGRGNTIYF; DNA: TGTGCCAGCAGTTTCGGACAGGGGAGGGGGAACACCATATATTTT
V: TRBV7-2; D: -; J: TRBJ1-6; size: many; CDR3: CASSGNSPLHF; DNA: TGTGCCAGCAGCGGAAATTCACCCCTCCACTTT